This TCR beta chain was recovered during a study of cytomegalovirus exposure and HLA in healthy donors (dated by TCRdb to 2017 to 2019). Regarding the research as a whole: An earlier analysis of some 550 of the donors reported 250 to 350 Gb of sequence data and approximately 110 million unique TCR beta sequences from approximately 180 million T cells. An early release covering 550 to 700 HLA-typed donors comprised approximately 290 gigabases of sequencing data and 85 million or so unique TCR sequences. Of the 300 to 450 genotyped donors, approximately 82% fell in the genetic ancestry cluster associated with self-reported Caucasian donors. The study aimed to test whether signatures of past pathogen exposure could be identified by cataloging public T cell receptors. The T cell repertoires of 666 subjects were profiled by immunosequencing and related to cytomegalovirus serostatus. A separate validation cohort of approximately 120 different subjects was used in addition to the roughly 720-subject first cohort. High-throughput TCR immunosequencing, statistical association of individual TCRs with disease status, and machine learning were combined to predict cytomegalovirus infection status. To study patterns of TCR occurrence, a later analysis re-analyzed previously published TCR beta repertoires from under 750 donors and added high-resolution HLA genotyping. The later analysis used no new phenotypic data to find candidate immune exposures, relying instead on TCR beta sequences and their occurrence across donors. An earlier analysis of a few hundred of the donors applied high-throughput TCR beta sequencing to assess whether each TCR beta V gene segment acted as functional or pseudogenic. Donor age, sex, ethnicity and CMV serostatus were compiled together with the repertoire data. In a later genetic analysis, genome-wide SNP genotypes for about three fifths of the roughly 670 donors were used, and that subset was treated as a discovery cohort. All discovery cohort repertoires had been generated using a single sequencing platform. HLA typing covered class I and class II loci at four-digit resolution. The number of donors typed differed by locus, with 629-630 for A, B, C, DRB1 and DQB1, about 500 for DQA1, 600 to 610 for DPA1, and some 470 for DPB1. About five DR-DQ haplotypes were treated as single units for association and clustering because of strong linkage in the cohort. Across some 400 genotyped donors of the cohort, an average of roughly 200,000 unique TCR beta nucleotide sequences per donor were sequenced, and roughly a sixth of those sequences were non-productive. Points the paper makes about the study in general: A further reported finding was that TCR beta sequences accurately predicted the HLA-A and HLA-B alleles for most subjects in the first cohort. In vitro tests confirmed that three of the cytomegalovirus-associated TCR beta chains recognize cytomegalovirus antigens. A later analysis found that TCR association rates varied across HLA loci, with DRB1 alleles showing the most associated TCRs and HLA-C alleles the fewest. In an earlier analysis of 500 to 650 of the donors, most TCR beta V segments appeared in productive rearrangements about 87% or about 30% of the time, broadly matching IMGT annotations. Strong co-occurrence of HLA alleles, especially DR and DQ, made assigning TCR associations to individual alleles difficult. A later analysis reported that several top co-occurrence clusters appeared linked to parvovirus B19, influenza, CMV and Epstein-Barr virus. The authors suggested that the approach could potentially be generalized to other disease states and immunological phenotypes. A group of highly shared sequence variants was considered likely to be a technical artifact of the sequencing pipeline. In a later genetic analysis, a missense DCLRE1C variant was associated with V-gene and J-gene trimming of TCR beta chains, and the association was replicated in an independent cohort. Compared with equally common non-associated chains, HLA-associated TCR beta chains in a later analysis were more clonally expanded and had lower generation probabilities. Most TCR sequences were seen in very few donors, while some public TCRs were found in many individuals. According to a later genetic analysis, donors in an Asian-associated ancestry cluster had fewer N-insertions in productive TCRs than the approximately 610-donor mean. Because HLA typing was missing for some donors at each locus, association tests included only the typed subset. For the cohort, immune exposure information was limited to CMV serostatus. About 17 rarely observed V segments, including chromosome 9 orphons, were excluded from the earlier analysis of approximately 500 of the donors because counts were too low. In both the original and validation cohorts, the classifier was reported to diagnose cytomegalovirus status with high specificity and sensitivity. Only TCR beta chains were sequenced in this cohort, and the absence of alpha or paired-chain data limited detectable features. Presence/absence analyses assumed roughly uniform sequencing depth across donors, an assumption that may not hold. Correlated functional status among segregating V segments might reflect linkage disequilibrium, but an unknown experimental factor could not be ruled out. In the study, some 180 TCR beta chains were listed as associated with cytomegalovirus. A later analysis associated 15,000 to 20,000 TCR beta sequences with specific HLA alleles at a false discovery rate of 0.05. In a later analysis, most CMV-associated TCR beta chains were found to appear HLA-restricted, with HLA associations seemingly driven largely by CMV exposure.

In regard to this clone: This receptor's antigen is unknown. One base away there is no much larger clone; base qualities are not given.

The cohort comprised several hundred healthy bone marrow donors. At the time of sampling, all cohort members were nominally healthy, though unrecorded immune exposures were likely present. The donor was CMV seronegative and belonged to the group of 352 seronegative cohort members. Each donor provided a peripheral blood sample, and peripheral blood mononuclear cells were used for TCR beta sequencing. Genomic DNA extraction from the blood cell samples was performed with the Qiagen DNeasy Blood Extraction Kit. Libraries were prepared through the immunoSEQ multiplex PCR assay. The multiplex PCR relied on a mix of 60 forward primers for TCR Vbeta segments and 13 reverse primers for TCR Jbeta segments. Amplification of the CDR3 region of rearranged TCR beta genes was performed with a multiplex PCR assay on genomic DNA. On the Illumina HiSeq System, the amplified TCR beta libraries were sequenced as 87-base-pair reads. On the study's bioinformatics: A later analysis tallied roughly 80 million unique TCR beta chains across the 660 or so repertoires, and about 10 million of those chains were shared by two or more donors. To remove PCR and sequencing errors, raw reads were error-corrected and collapsed into unique sequences using a nearest-neighbor algorithm that merged closely related sequences. Alignment of CDR3 sequences to IMGT reference sequences was used to assign V, D and J gene segments. For a sequence to be retained, at least a six-nucleotide match to both a V gene segment and a J gene segment was required. A rearrangement counted as productive if the CDR3 had no stop codons and remained in frame with V and J, and every other rearrangement counted as non-productive. CDR3 was defined by IMGT convention, running from the second conserved V-encoded cysteine to the conserved J-encoded phenylalanine. The earlier analysis of 550 to 650 of the donors excluded any sequence lacking an unambiguous match to a single V gene segment. In an earlier analysis of 500 to 750 of the donors, V segments were called functional above 56.7% productive rearrangements and were called segregating when the between-donor standard deviation exceeded 5%. A statistical classification framework was built to diagnose cytomegalovirus status from the catalog of TCR beta chain sequences. A later analysis assigned V and J genes by comparing TCR nucleotide sequences with IMGT/GENE-DB human TR gene sequences. A later analysis assigned CDR3 sequences and most-parsimonious VDJ recombination scenarios with the TCRdist pipeline. A later analysis defined each TCR beta chain by its CDR3 amino acid sequence plus V-gene family, and excluded reads lacking a unique V-gene family. To address suspected cross-contamination and a sequencing artifact, a later analysis removed roughly 580 highly shared, low-generation-probability nucleotide sequences. For each public chain, a later analysis derived a clonal expansion index from normalized ranks of inferred template counts within each repertoire. Generation probabilities in a later analysis came from a VDJ recombination model fitted to out-of-frame rearrangements, and those results were checked against IGoR. In a later analysis, TCR-TCR, TCR-HLA and TCR-CMV co-occurrence was scored with hypergeometric tests, and a repertoire-size bias correction was applied to TCR pairs. A later analysis estimated false discovery rates by permuting HLA or CMV assignments 20 times. In a later analysis, co-occurring TCRs were grouped using DBSCAN, and TCRdist sequence similarity was added for clustering within HLA-allele-positive subsets. Repertoires with fewer than 30,000 or more than 120,000 public chains, plus five repertoires with anomalous nucleotide sharing, were excluded from co-occurrence clustering. The table comes from immuneACCESS by way of TCRdb, which keeps in-frame sequences with V and J called. Part of the clones is missing from these tables; in studies checked, under half for an unresolved V gene and the rest for unknown reasons. V, J and clone size reflect that table, while D and trimming were determined from the DNA. Here the sample has 230,000 or so clones; 80% to 95% occur a single time. The biggest ten clones account for around 1.7% of the sample.

The clonotype comes from a girl aged 2 to 9 in good health and CMV-seronegative. Material: PBMCs.

The DNA reads TGTGCTATCCTGCGAGACTCTGGGGCCAACGTCCTGACTTTC. This encodes CAILRDSGANVLTF. The chain couples TRBV12-5 to TRBJ2-6, with no reliable assignment of the D segment. A distance of 10 bases separates the germline ends of V and J, which lose 10 bases and 0 bases respectively. CDR3 length: 14 amino acids, cysteine to phenylalanine. The entry retains the CDR3 DNA only, 42 bases that are in frame from base 1. CDR1 is given as LGHNT and CDR2 as FRNRAP, both from the germline V gene.